This T cell receptor beta chain was documented in a study of regulatory T cells in long-lasting Graves disease. Study as a whole: New Graves' disease cases had less than 3 months of antithyroid drugs.

As for time point: newly diagnosed GD, antithyroid drugs for less than 3 months. PBMC-extracted RNA yielded the TCR library. Study-wide results and caveats: Researchers reported studying only peripheral blood, not thyroid tissue. Persistent disease showed a preference for TRBV28, TRBJ1-2 and TRBJ2-5. Sharing of public clonotypes was greater in persistent patients (around 3,000) than in new patients (about 970).

The sample holds many counts of this clonotype. Its antigen remains unknown. One end of the junction does not line up with germline, which may come from a read error. Construction of TCR beta libraries relied on iRepertoire HTBI primers and on Arm-PCR targeting CDR3 regions. TCRdb recomputed calls from the multiplex PCR reads with MiXCR, one row per CDR3 protein. The sample lists hundreds of thousands of distinct CDR3 sequences, about 14% occurring once. Looked up from germline, CDR1 is SSHAT and CDR2 is FNYEAQ (reference sequence). CDR3 length equals 15 residues. This TCR came from a female donor with Graves disease. The genes are TRBV7-7 and TRBJ2-1; 10 nucleotides match TRBD1. The sample was peripheral blood mononuclear cells (PBMCs), taken at new diagnosis, from a patient treated with antithyroid drugs. CDR3 protein: CASSLAWGQGNEQFF. The CDR3 bases are TGTGCTAGCAGCTTAGCCTGGGGACAGGGGAATGAGCAGTTCTTC.